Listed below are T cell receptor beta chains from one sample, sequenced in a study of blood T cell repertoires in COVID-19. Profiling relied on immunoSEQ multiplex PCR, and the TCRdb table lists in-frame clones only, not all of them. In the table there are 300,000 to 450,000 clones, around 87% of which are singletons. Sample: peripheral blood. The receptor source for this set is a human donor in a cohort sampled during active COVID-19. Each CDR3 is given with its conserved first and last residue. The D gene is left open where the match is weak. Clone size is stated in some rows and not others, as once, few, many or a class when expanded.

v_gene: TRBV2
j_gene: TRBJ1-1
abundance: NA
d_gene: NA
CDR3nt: TGTGCCAGCAGCGGCCCTCTGCGGGACACTGAAGCTTTCTTT
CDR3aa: CASSGPLRDTEAFF

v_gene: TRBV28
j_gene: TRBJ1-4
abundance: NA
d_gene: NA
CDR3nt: TGTGCCAGCAGCCCGGGGGGCTCTAATGAAAAACTGTTTTTT
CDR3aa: CASSPGGSNEKLFF

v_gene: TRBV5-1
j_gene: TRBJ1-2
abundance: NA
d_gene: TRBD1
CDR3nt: TGCGCCAGCAGCCTAGGGACAGGGGGCGCGGGAGGCTACACCTTC
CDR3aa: CASSLGTGGAGGYTF

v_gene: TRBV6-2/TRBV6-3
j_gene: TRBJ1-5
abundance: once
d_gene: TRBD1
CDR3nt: TGTGCCAGCAGCCCTCAGGGGGAAGTTACCAATCAGCCCCAGCATTTT
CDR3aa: CASSPQGEVTNQPQHF

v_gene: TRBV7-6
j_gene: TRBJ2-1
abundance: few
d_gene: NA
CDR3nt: TGTGCCAGCAGCACCCCCCTAGCCGGTAGTGACAATGAGCAGTTCTTC
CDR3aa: CASSTPLAGSDNEQFF

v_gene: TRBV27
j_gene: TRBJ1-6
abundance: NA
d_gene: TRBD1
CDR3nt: TGTGCCAGCAGTTTCTCGCTTTACAGGGGGAATACACCCCTCCACTTT
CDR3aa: CASSFSLYRGNTPLHF

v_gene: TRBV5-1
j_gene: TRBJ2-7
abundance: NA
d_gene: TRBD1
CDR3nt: TGCGCCAGCAGCTCGACAGGGGCGACCTACGAGCAGTACTTC
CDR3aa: CASSSTGATYEQYF

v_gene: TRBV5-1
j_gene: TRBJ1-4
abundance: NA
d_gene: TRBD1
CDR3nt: TGCGCCAGCAGCTTGGAAGGGACAGGGATTGAAAAACTGTTTTTT
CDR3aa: CASSLEGTGIEKLFF

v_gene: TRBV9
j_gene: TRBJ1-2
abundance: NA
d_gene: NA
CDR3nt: TGTGCCAGCAGCGCGGACAGCCACGGCTATGGCTACACCTTC
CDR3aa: CASSADSHGYGYTF

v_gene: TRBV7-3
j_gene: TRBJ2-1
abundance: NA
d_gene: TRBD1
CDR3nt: TGTGCCAGCAGCCAGGTCGGGACAGGGTGGAATGAGCAGTTCTTC
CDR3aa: CASSQVGTGWNEQFF

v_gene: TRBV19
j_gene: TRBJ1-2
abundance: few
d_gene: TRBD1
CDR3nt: TGTGCCAGTAGTCTGACAGGGGATGGCTACACCTTC
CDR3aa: CASSLTGDGYTF

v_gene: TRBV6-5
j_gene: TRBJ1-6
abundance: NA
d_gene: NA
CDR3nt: TGTGCCAGCAGTCAACAGGGTGATAATTCACCCCTCCACTTT
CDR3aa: CASSQQGDNSPLHF

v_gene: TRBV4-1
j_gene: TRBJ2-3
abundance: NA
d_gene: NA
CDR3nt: TGCGCCAGCAGCCATGATCAGGGTGTCACAGATACGCAGTATTTT
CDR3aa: CASSHDQGVTDTQYF

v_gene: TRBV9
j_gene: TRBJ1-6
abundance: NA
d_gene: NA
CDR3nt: TGTGCCAGCAGCGTAGGGGCAGGGGTGAATTCACCCCTCCACTTT
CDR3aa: CASSVGAGVNSPLHF

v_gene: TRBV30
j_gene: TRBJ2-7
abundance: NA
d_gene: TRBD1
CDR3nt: TGTGCCTGGAGCATCCGCTGGGACAGCTACGAGCAGTACTTC
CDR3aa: CAWSIRWDSYEQYF

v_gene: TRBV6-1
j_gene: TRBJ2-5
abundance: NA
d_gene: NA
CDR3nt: TGTGCCAGCAGTGAAGCGGGGGGGCCGGAGACCCAGTACTTC
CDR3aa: CASSEAGGPETQYF

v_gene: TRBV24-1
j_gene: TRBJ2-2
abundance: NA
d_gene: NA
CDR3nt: TGTGCCACCAGGCGAGGCAGAGAACCCGGGGAGCTGTTTTTT
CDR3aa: CATRRGREPGELFF

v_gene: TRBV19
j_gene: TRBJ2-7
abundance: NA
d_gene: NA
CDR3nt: TGTGCCAGTAGTCCACCTGAGTCCCACGAGCAGTACTTC
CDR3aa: CASSPPESHEQYF

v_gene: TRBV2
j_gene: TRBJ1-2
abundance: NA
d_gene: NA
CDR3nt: TGTGCCACTAGTCGTGGGGCTCAGAACTATGGCTACACCTTC
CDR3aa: CATSRGAQNYGYTF

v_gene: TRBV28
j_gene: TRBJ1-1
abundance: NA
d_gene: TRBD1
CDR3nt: TGTGCCAGCACTCAGGGGGGCGCGGGTAACACTGAAGCTTTCTTT
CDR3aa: CASTQGGAGNTEAFF

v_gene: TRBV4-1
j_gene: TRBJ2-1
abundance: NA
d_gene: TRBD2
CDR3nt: TGCGCCAGCAGCCAAGGGACTAGCGGGAGTAATGAGCAGTTCTTC
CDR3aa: CASSQGTSGSNEQFF

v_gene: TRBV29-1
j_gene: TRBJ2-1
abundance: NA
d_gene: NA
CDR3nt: TGCAGCGGCGGGGGCAGATACAATGAGCAGTTCTTC
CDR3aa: CSGGGRYNEQFF

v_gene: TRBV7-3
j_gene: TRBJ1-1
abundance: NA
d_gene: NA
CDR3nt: TGTGCCAGCAGCCCCTCCGGAGGGCCCACTGAAGCTTTCTTT
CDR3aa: CASSPSGGPTEAFF

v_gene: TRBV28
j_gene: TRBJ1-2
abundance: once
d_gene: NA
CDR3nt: TGTGCCAGCAGTATCAATTATGGCTACACCTTC
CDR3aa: CASSINYGYTF

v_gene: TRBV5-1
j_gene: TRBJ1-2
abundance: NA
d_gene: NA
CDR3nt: TGCGCCAGCAGTTTAGGGGCCAGGGATAGCTATGGCTACACCTTC
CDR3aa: CASSLGARDSYGYTF

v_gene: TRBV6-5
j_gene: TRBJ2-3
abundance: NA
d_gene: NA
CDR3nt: TGTGCCAGCGGTTCGGAGAGTTACACCTTCACAGATACGCAGTATTTT
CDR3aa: CASGSESYTFTDTQYF

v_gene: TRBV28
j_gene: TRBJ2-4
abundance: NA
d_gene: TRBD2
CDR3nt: TGTGCCAGCAGACCCTCGGGGGGAAACATTCAGTACTTC
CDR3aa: CASRPSGGNIQYF

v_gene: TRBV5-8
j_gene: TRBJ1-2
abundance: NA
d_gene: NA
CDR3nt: TGTGCCAGCAGCTTGGCGGGCAGGGCTAACTATGGCTACACCTTC
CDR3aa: CASSLAGRANYGYTF

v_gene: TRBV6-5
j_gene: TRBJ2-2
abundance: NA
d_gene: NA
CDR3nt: TGTGCCAGCAGTTACGACAGGGGAGGGACCGGGGAGCTGTTTTTT
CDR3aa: CASSYDRGGTGELFF

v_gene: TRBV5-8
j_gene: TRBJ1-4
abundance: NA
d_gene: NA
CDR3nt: TGTGCCAGCAGCTTGGTAGAAAAACTGTTTTTT
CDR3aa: CASSLVEKLFF

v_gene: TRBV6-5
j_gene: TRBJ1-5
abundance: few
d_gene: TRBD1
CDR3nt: TGTGCCAGCAGCTCAGACAGGGATCAGCCCCAGCATTTT
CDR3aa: CASSSDRDQPQHF

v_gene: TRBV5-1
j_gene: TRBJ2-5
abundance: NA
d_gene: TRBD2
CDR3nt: TGCGCCAGCAGCGAACGGACTAGCGGGGGGCAGGGAGAGACCCAGTACTTC
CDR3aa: CASSERTSGGQGETQYF

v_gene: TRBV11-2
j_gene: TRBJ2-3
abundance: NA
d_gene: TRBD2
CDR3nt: TGTGCCAGCAGCCTAAGCGGGGGGAGGGATACGCAGTATTTT
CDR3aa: CASSLSGGRDTQYF

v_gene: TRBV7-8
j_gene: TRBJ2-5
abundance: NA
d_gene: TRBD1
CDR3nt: TGTGCCAGCAGCGAGGGACAGGGATCAGAGACCCAGTACTTC
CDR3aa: CASSEGQGSETQYF

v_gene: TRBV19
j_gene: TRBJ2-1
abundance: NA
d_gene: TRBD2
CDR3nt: TGTGCCAGTAGTACCGGACTAGCGGGGGGGGAGGATGAGCAGTTCTTC
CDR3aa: CASSTGLAGGEDEQFF

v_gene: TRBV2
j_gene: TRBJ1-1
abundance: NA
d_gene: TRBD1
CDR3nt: TGTGCCAGCAGTGGGGCAGGGGGCGAATACACTGAAGCTTTCTTT
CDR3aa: CASSGAGGEYTEAFF

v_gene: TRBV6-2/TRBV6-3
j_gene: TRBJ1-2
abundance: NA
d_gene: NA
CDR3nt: TGTGCCAGCAGCTCGGAGGTCTATGGCTACACCTTC
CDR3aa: CASSSEVYGYTF

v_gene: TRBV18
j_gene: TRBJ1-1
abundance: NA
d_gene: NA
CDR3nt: TGTGCCAGCTCACCAGTCGGAACGGAGGGTTCGAACACTGAAGCTTTCTTT
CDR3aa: CASSPVGTEGSNTEAFF

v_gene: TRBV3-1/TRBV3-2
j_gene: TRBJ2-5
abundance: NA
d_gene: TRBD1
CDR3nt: TGTGCCAGCAGCCCGTGGGGACAGGGCACCCAAGAGACCCAGTACTTC
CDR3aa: CASSPWGQGTQETQYF

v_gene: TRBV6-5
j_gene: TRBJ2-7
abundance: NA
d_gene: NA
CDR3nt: TGTGCCAGCCAATTAGCGAGTAGCTCCTACGAGCAGTACTTC
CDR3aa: CASQLASSSYEQYF

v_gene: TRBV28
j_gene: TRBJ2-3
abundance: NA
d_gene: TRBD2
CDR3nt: TGTGCCAGCAGTGAATCCGATACTAGCGTTAGCACAGATACGCAGTATTTT
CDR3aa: CASSESDTSVSTDTQYF

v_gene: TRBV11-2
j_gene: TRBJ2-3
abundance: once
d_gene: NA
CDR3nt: TGTGCCAGCAGCTTAGGGGTTACATCGGGAACGCAGTATTTT
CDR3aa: CASSLGVTSGTQYF

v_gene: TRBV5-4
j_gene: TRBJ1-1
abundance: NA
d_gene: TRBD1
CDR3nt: TGTGCCAGCAGCCCACCAGGGGGCGCGAACACTGAAGCTTTCTTT
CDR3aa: CASSPPGGANTEAFF

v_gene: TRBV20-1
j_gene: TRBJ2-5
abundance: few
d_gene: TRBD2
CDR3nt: TGCAGTGCTAGTCCCCTGACTAGCGGGGACTTCCAAGAGACCCAGTACTTC
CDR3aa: CSASPLTSGDFQETQYF

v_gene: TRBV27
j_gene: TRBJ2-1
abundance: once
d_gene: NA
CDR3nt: TGTGCCAGCAGTTTATTGGGGGCAGAGAGGGACAATGAGCAGTTCTTC
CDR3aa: CASSLLGAERDNEQFF

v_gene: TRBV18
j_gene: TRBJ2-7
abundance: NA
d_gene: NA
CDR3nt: TGTGCCAGCTCACCAGGGTATTCGGGATACGAGCAGTACTTC
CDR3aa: CASSPGYSGYEQYF

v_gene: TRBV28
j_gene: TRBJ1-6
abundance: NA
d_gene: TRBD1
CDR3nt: TGTGCCAGCAGTTTAATCGAGGACAGGGGTTCACCCCTCCACTTT
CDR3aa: CASSLIEDRGSPLHF

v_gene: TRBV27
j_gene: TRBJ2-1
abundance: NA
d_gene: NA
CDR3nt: TGTGCCAGCAGTTCCCCCCCCAGGGGACAAAACAATGAGCAGTTCTTC
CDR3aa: CASSSPPRGQNNEQFF

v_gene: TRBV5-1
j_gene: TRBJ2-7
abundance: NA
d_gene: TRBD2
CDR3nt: TGCGCCAGCAGACCCCAAAGCGGGAGGGCCCTTTGGTACGAGCAGTACTTC
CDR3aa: CASRPQSGRALWYEQYF

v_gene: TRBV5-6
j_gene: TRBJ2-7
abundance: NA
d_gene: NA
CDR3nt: TGTGCCAGCAGCCTGACTCCATCCTACGAGCAGTACTTC
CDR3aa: CASSLTPSYEQYF

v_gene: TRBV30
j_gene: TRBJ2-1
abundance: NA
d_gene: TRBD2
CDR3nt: TGTGCCTGGAGTTTCGGTGGGGCGGGGGGCAATGAGCAGTTCTTC
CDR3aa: CAWSFGGAGGNEQFF